Listed below are T cell receptor beta chains from one sample, sequenced in a study of response to subunit inactivated influenza vaccine. TCRdb analysed the RT-PCR reads with MiXCR anew, one entry per CDR3 protein. The repertoire consists of hundreds of thousands of distinct CDR3 sequences, with approximately 14% occurring once and the leading ten covering approximately 10%. The source material was PBMCs from blood, sampled about 11 days after vaccination. Source of these receptors: a man over 45 who received an inactivated influenza vaccine. The CDR3 runs from the conserved cysteine through the conserved F or W. The D gene is left open where the match is weak. Clone sizes are given selectively: once, few, many, or a class where the clone is expanded.

j_call	v_call	clone_size	cdr3_length	d_call	cdr3_nt	cdr3_aa
TRBJ2-1	TRBV19	few	15	-	TGTGCCAGTAGTATGGGAGGCCCTGTCCGGAGTGAGCAGTTCTTC	CASSMGGPVRSEQFF
TRBJ2-1	TRBV6-2/TRBV6-3	few	16	TRBD2	TGTGCCAGCAGGCGCGCTTCAGGGTTAGCGGGCAATGAGCAGTTCTTC	CASRRASGLAGNEQFF
TRBJ2-7	TRBV7-9	-	15	-	TGTGCCAGCAGCTTAGCGCGGACTGCAGCCTACGAGCAGTACTTC	CASSLARTAAYEQYF
TRBJ2-7	TRBV7-9	few	13	-	TGTGCCAGCAGCCCGACAGCCCCCTACGAGCAGTACTTC	CASSPTAPYEQYF
TRBJ2-7	TRBV21-1	-	18	-	TGTGCCAGCAGCCCCCGGGACAGCCGTAGCGGTTTACCCTACGAGCAGTACTTC	CASSPRDSRSGLPYEQYF
TRBJ2-1	TRBV7-9	few	16	TRBD2	TGTGCCAGCAGCTTAGAATTTAGCGGGGGGGCCGGTGAGCAGTTCTTC	CASSLEFSGGAGEQFF
TRBJ2-2	TRBV14	-	13	-	TGTGCCAGCAGCTTTGCAGGGACCGGGGAGCTGTTTTTT	CASSFAGTGELFF
TRBJ1-2	TRBV6-2/TRBV6-3	few	17	TRBD1	TGTGCCAGCAGTTACAAAAAGACAGGGTCGGGACTGCGCGGCTACACCTTC	CASSYKKTGSGLRGYTF
TRBJ2-7	TRBV13	few	13	-	TGTGCCAGCAGCGTCAAATCACCCTACGAGCAGTACTTC	CASSVKSPYEQYF
TRBJ2-3	TRBV18	-	12	-	TGTGCCAGCTCACCCTCGACTGGTACGCAGTATTTT	CASSPSTGTQYF
TRBJ2-5	TRBV9	few	14	TRBD1	TGTGCCAGCAGCGTGGGACAGATAGGGGAGACCCAGTACTTC	CASSVGQIGETQYF
TRBJ1-6	TRBV12-3/TRBV12-4	-	15	-	TGTGCCAGCAGTTTAGGGCAGGCTTATAATTCACCCCTCCACTTT	CASSLGQAYNSPLHF